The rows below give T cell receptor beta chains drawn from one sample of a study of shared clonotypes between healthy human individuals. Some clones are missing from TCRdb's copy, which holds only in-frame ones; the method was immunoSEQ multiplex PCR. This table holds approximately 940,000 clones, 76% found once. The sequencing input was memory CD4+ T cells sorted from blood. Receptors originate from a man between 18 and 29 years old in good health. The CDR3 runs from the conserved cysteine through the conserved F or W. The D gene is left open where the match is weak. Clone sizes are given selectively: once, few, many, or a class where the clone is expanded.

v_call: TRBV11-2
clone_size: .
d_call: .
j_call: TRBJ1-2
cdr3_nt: TGTGCCAGCAACAGGGACGGCTACGTAAGCTACACCTTC
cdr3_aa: CASNRDGYVSYTF

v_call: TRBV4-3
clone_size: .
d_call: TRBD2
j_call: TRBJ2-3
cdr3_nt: TGCGCCAGCATTCGAGGCGGGAGAGTTGATACGCAGTATTTT
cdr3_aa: CASIRGGRVDTQYF

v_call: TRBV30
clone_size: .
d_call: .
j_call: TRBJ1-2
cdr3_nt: TGTGCCTGGAGTTCCCTTCGTGGCTACACCTTC
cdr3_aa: CAWSSLRGYTF

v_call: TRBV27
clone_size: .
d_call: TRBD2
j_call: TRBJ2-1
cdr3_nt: TGTGCCAGCACTAGCGGATCTTACAATGAGCAGTTCTTC
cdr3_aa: CASTSGSYNEQFF

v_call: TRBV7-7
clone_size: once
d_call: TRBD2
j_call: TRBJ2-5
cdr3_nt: TGTGCTAGCAGCTCCAGTTACCTAGCGGGGCTTGAGACCCAGTACTTC
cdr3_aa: CASSSSYLAGLETQYF

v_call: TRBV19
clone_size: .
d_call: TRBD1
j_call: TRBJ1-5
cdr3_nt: TGTGCCAGTAGCGATACAGGGGGCGGTGGCAATCAGCCCCAGCATTTT
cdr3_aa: CASSDTGGGGNQPQHF

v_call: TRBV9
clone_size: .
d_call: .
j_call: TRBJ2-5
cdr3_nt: TGTGCCAGCAGCGGTCGAGGGGCCCAAGAGACCCAGTACTTC
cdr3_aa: CASSGRGAQETQYF

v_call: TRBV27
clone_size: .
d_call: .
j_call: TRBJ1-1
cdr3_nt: TGTGCCAGCAGTTTACGGGCAGGAGTCGACTTAGGAGCTTTCTTT
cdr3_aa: CASSLRAGVDLGAFF

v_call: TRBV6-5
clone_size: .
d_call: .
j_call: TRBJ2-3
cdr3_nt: TGTGCCAGCAGTGGGGGTAGCACAGATACGCAGTATTTT
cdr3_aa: CASSGGSTDTQYF

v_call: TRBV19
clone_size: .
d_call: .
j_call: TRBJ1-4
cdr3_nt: TGTGCCAGTAGTTCTGCCTCCTTAACTAATGAAAAACTGTTTTTT
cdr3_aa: CASSSASLTNEKLFF